Listed here is a single T cell receptor (beta chain). Its antigen is unknown. This sample is part of a study of cytomegalovirus exposure and HLA in healthy donors. Study findings and constraints: Across donors, presence/absence analyses took sequencing depth to be roughly uniform. One variant, a missense change in DCLRE1C, was linked in a later analysis to TCR beta V- and J-gene trimming. What a later analysis reportedly showed was that an Asian-associated ancestry cluster had fewer N-insertions than the roughly 700-donor mean.

Primers: 60 Vbeta forward and 13 Jbeta reverse. Libraries were prepared by immunoSEQ multiplex PCR; TCRdb keeps only in-frame clonotypes and omits some of them. Among around 100,000 clones, around 69% were seen once, and the ten largest hold under 20%. Every donor was a healthy person donating bone marrow. The CDR3 has 16 residues. V was clipped by 4 bases and J by 2 bases; unmatched bases: 9. Germline V gene sequence: CDR1 ENHRY, CDR2 SYGVKD. The receptor was derived from a woman aged 60-75 years in good health and CMV-seropositive. The genes are TRBV10-3 and TRBJ2-3; 7 positions match TRBD2. The sequenced sample was PBMCs. This chain's CDR3 is CAISGLGGGFTDTQYF. CDR3 bases: TGTGCCATCAGTGGCCTGGGCGGGGGTTTCACAGATACGCAGTATTTT.